This T cell receptor (beta chain) was recorded in a study of regulatory T cells in long-lasting Graves disease. Notes on the study in general: Accuracy was perhaps lowered by the small sample size. Clonotypes that were public and shared totalled a few thousand in persistent patients versus around 970 in new patients.

The time point was: newly diagnosed GD, antithyroid drugs for less than 3 months. Generation of the TCR library employed RNA extracted from PBMCs. Patients came from an endocrinology department in Xi'an, China. Libraries of TCR beta came from iRepertoire HTBI primers plus Arm-PCR of CDR3 regions. TCRdb processed the multiplex PCR reads anew with MiXCR; each CDR3 protein has one entry. The data show roughly 380,000 distinct CDR3 sequences, roughly 16% seen once. This clonotype appeared many times. The antigen remains undetermined. The junction departs from germline at one end; a sequencing error may be responsible. This CDR3 is 14 amino acids long. Germline CDR1 and CDR2: LNHDA and SQIVND (reference sequence).

The chain links TRBV19 to TRBJ1-1; D is possibly TRBD1 (6 bases). The clonotype originates from a female donor with Graves disease. Sequencing used peripheral blood mononuclear cells (PBMCs), obtained at new diagnosis, from a patient treated with antithyroid drugs. CDR3 DNA sequence: TGTGCCAGTAGTAGACAGGCGCTGAACACTAAAGCTTTCTTT. Translation: CASSRQALNTKAFF.